The T cell receptor (beta chain) under discussion was sequenced for a study of blood T cell repertoires in COVID-19. Study-level background: The cDNA or gDNA used as material had been derived from T cells, B-cell-depleted T cells, or PBMCs.

Method: immunoSEQ multiplex PCR; TCRdb's copy keeps in-frame clones and lacks some. Of roughly 60,000 clones in the sample, about 77% are singletons; the top ten hold roughly 23%. The sequence was collected from a human donor in a cohort sampled during active COVID-19. Material for sequencing was peripheral blood.

CDR3 in DNA: TGTGCCATCAGTGAGTCGGGGAGAGAGCAGTTCTTC. The encoded protein is CAISESGREQFF. This chain connects TRBV10-3 to TRBJ2-1; maybe TRBD2 (5 bases). V lost 0 bases and J 10 bases, leaving 7 bases between the germline ends. The CDR3 is made up of 12 amino acids. Germline V gives CDR1 ENHRY, CDR2 SYGVKD.